A selection of T cell receptor beta chains follows, all from one sample in a study of blood T cell repertoires in COVID-19. The repertoire was sequenced with immunoSEQ multiplex PCR; TCRdb's copy has only in-frame clones and lacks some. This sample has fewer than 300,000 clones; about nine tenths occur once, and the top ten carry approximately 9.8%. The specimen sequenced was peripheral blood. The source of these receptors is a man in his forties who had recovered from COVID-19. The CDR3 runs from the conserved cysteine through the conserved F or W. Fields, in order: J gene, D gene, V gene, clone size, CDR3 protein, CDR3 DNA. The D gene is left open where the match is weak. For some rows the clone size is stated as once, few or many, or as a class when expanded; others skip it.

TRBJ2-5,.,TRBV7-7,once,CASSFGVGMETQYF,TGTGCCAGCAGCTTCGGGGTGGGTATGGAGACCCAGTACTTC
TRBJ2-3,.,TRBV19,.,CASNGGATDTQYF,TGTGCCAGTAATGGCGGGGCCACAGATACGCAGTATTTT
TRBJ2-6,TRBD2,TRBV5-1,.,CASASGSSGANVLTF,TGCGCCAGCGCTAGCGGGAGCTCTGGGGCCAACGTCCTGACTTTC
TRBJ1-1,.,TRBV29-1,.,CSVDATGWGTEAFF,TGCAGCGTTGATGCAACAGGGTGGGGCACTGAAGCTTTCTTT
TRBJ2-2,TRBD2,TRBV4-2,.,CASSQDSGRANTGELFF,TGTGCCAGCAGCCAAGATTCCGGGAGGGCCAACACCGGGGAGCTGTTTTTT
TRBJ2-2,TRBD2,TRBV11-2,.,CASSLGASGKTGELFF,TGTGCCAGCAGCTTAGGAGCTAGCGGGAAAACCGGGGAGCTGTTTTTT
TRBJ2-7,TRBD1,TRBV6-6,.,CASTSRRTGPSYEQYF,TGTGCCAGCACCTCGCGGCGGACAGGTCCTTCCTACGAGCAGTACTTC
TRBJ2-7,TRBD2,TRBV7-9,.,CASSLERDRSYEQYF,TGTGCCAGCAGCCTCGAGCGGGACCGCTCCTACGAGCAGTACTTC
TRBJ2-3,.,TRBV5-5,.,CASSLPGTPDTQYF,TGTGCCAGCAGCTTGCCAGGTACCCCAGATACGCAGTATTTT
TRBJ2-1,TRBD2,TRBV19,.,CASSRAGGYNEQFF,TGTGCCAGTAGTCGAGCGGGAGGCTACAATGAGCAGTTCTTC
TRBJ2-7,TRBD2,TRBV19,.,CASSIRRELKDEQYF,TGTGCCAGTAGTATCAGGCGGGAGCTTAAGGACGAGCAGTACTTC
TRBJ2-7,TRBD1,TRBV18,.,CASSRTGGYEQYF,TGTGCCAGCTCTCGGACAGGGGGCTACGAGCAGTACTTC
TRBJ2-2,TRBD2,TRBV11-2,.,CASSLEAGANTGELFF,TGTGCCAGCAGCTTGGAAGCGGGGGCGAACACCGGGGAGCTGTTTTTT
TRBJ2-5,TRBD2,TRBV7-2,.,CASSLPTSGQETQYF,TGTGCCAGCAGCTTACCGACTAGCGGACAAGAGACCCAGTACTTC
TRBJ1-3,.,TRBV6-5,.,CASNGGNGDTIYF,TGTGCCAGCAACGGGGGTAACGGGGACACCATATATTTT
TRBJ2-5,.,TRBV30,.,CAWRKTWTVSQETQYF,TGTGCCTGGAGAAAAACGTGGACAGTCAGCCAAGAGACCCAGTACTTC
TRBJ2-7,.,TRBV19,.,CASRGLVSYEQYF,TGTGCCAGTAGGGGACTCGTCTCCTACGAGCAGTACTTC
TRBJ2-3,TRBD2,TRBV7-8,.,CASSRSLSGRSSTHTQYF,TGTGCCAGCAGCCGAAGTTTGAGCGGGAGGAGTAGCACGCATACGCAGTATTTT
TRBJ1-2,.,TRBV19,.,CASKQGDGYTF,TGTGCCAGTAAACAGGGAGATGGCTACACCTTC
TRBJ2-1,TRBD2,TRBV4-3,.,CASSQGTQLAGGRNEQFF,TGCGCCAGCAGCCAAGGGACTCAACTAGCGGGGGGGAGGAATGAGCAGTTCTTC
TRBJ2-7,TRBD2,TRBV5-8,few,CASSLRPSGTYEQYF,TGTGCCAGCAGCTTGCGTCCTAGCGGGACCTACGAGCAGTACTTC
TRBJ2-7,TRBD2,TRBV27,.,CASRGPSGKSPYEQYF,TGTGCCAGCAGGGGGCCTAGCGGGAAGTCCCCCTACGAGCAGTACTTC
TRBJ2-2,TRBD2,TRBV6-5,.,CASSLGLAGTGELFF,TGTGCCAGCAGCCTCGGACTAGCGGGCACCGGGGAGCTGTTTTTT
TRBJ2-5,TRBD2,TRBV18,.,CASSLSGSSQETQYF,TGTGCCAGCTCACTGAGCGGGAGCTCACAAGAGACCCAGTACTTC
TRBJ1-3,.,TRBV7-2,few,CASSSGSGNTIYF,TGTGCCAGCAGCTCAGGGTCTGGAAACACCATATATTTT
TRBJ1-5,.,TRBV5-6,.,CASSLDRGMGSNQPQHF,TGTGCCAGCAGCTTGGATCGGGGGATGGGTAGCAATCAGCCCCAGCATTTT
TRBJ2-1,.,TRBV6-2/TRBV6-3,.,CASSYRWAAEQFF,TGTGCCAGCAGTTACCGGTGGGCAGCAGAACAGTTCTTC
TRBJ1-2,TRBD1,TRBV10-3,.,CAISESDRGHGYTF,TGTGCCATCAGTGAATCGGACAGGGGGCATGGCTACACCTTC
TRBJ2-5,.,TRBV7-8,.,CASSLDTHPRWETQYF,TGTGCCAGCAGCTTAGATACCCACCCGAGGTGGGAGACCCAGTACTTC
TRBJ2-3,.,TRBV12-2,.,CASRLNRLAGGTDTQYF,TGTGCAAGTCGCTTAAACCGACTAGCGGGAGGCACAGATACGCAGTATTTT
TRBJ1-1,.,TRBV2,once,CASSAYRAAFF,TGTGCCAGCAGTGCTTACAGGGCGGCTTTCTTT
TRBJ2-1,TRBD2,TRBV6-5,.,CASSSLGGGYYNEQFF,TGTGCCAGCAGTTCTCTTGGCGGGGGGTACTACAATGAGCAGTTCTTC
TRBJ2-1,TRBD2,TRBV30,.,CAWTWTRDNEQFF,TGTGCCTGGACCTGGACTAGGGATAATGAGCAGTTCTTC
TRBJ2-2,TRBD2,TRBV6-6,once,CASSRPMAGGPWWNTGELFF,TGTGCCAGCAGTCGCCCTATGGCGGGAGGGCCTTGGTGGAACACCGGGGAGCTGTTTTTT
TRBJ2-3,.,TRBV19,.,CASSTGRDSTDTQYF,TGTGCCAGTAGTACTGGGCGGGATAGCACAGATACGCAGTATTTT